The 14 T cell receptor beta chains presented below share a single source sample, sequenced in a study of blood T cell repertoires in COVID-19. Only in-frame clones appear in the TCRdb table, and some are missing; sequencing was by immunoSEQ multiplex PCR. In the table there are some 240,000 clones, just under 85% of which are singletons. The sequenced sample consisted of peripheral blood. The source of these receptors is a woman of 80 years or more with acute or convalescent COVID-19.

The chain recombines TRBV6-5 with TRBJ1-1; 8 bases fit TRBD1. Losses at the gene ends were 7 bases for V and 2 bases for J; bases not matched to a gene: 6. Germline assignment: CDR1 MNHEY and CDR2 SVGAGI. The CDR3 consists of 14 residues. The CDR3 loop reads CASNKDRANTEAFF. CDR3 nucleotide sequence: TGTGCCAGCAATAAGGACAGGGCTAACACTGAAGCTTTCTTT.

The chain is built from TRBV4-2 and TRBJ2-4, with TRBD1 matching 9 bases. The trim removed 1 base at V and 6 bases at J, leaving 4 bases unmatched. This CDR3 has 15 residues. CDR1 is LGHNA and CDR2 is YNFKEQ in the germline V gene. Here the CDR3 DNA reads TGTGCCAGCAGCCAAGGGGGGACAGGGAGAAACATTCAGTACTTC. It is translated as CASSQGGTGRNIQYF.

The gene calls are TRBV12-5 and TRBJ2-7; 9 bases align to TRBD2. In germline, CDR1 is LGHNT, CDR2 FRNRAP. CDR3 length equals 14 residues. V shed 3 bases and J 6 bases; nucleotides not matched to a gene: 6. CDR3: CASGFSGGSGEQYF. The CDR3 DNA sequence: TGTGCTAGTGGTTTTAGCGGGGGTTCGGGCGAGCAGTACTTC.

The chain uses TRBV2 and TRBJ1-6; D unclear. From germline, CDR1 is SNHLY and CDR2 FYNNEI. The V and J ends lost 2 bases and 12 bases respectively, with 17 bases between them. There are 15 residues in the CDR3. This CDR3 reads CASSEMGAKRGPLHF. DNA for the CDR3: TGTGCCAGCAGTGAAATGGGAGCTAAGCGGGGACCCCTCCACTTT.

This clone was recorded once. J is TRBJ2-3 and V is TRBV14; 9 bases map to TRBD1. The CDR3 covers 16 residues. Germline CDR1 reads SGHDN; CDR2 reads FVKESK. The ends lost 4 bases at V and 5 bases at J; junction bases unmatched: 10. The CDR3 spells CASSPSGTGHGDTQYF. In DNA, the CDR3 is TGTGCCAGCAGCCCGTCCGGGACAGGGCACGGAGATACGCAGTATTTT.

This chain joins TRBV7-3 and TRBJ1-1; D call uncertain. This CDR3 has 18 residues. V was cut by 1 base and J by 3 bases, with 21 bases left in between. Germline V gene data show CDR1 as SGHTA and CDR2 as FQGTGA. CDR3 loop: CASSLIPFNSGLDTEAFF. The DNA of the CDR3 is TGTGCCAGCAGCTTAATCCCTTTTAACTCGGGGTTGGACACTGAAGCTTTCTTT.

This sequence joins TRBV7-8 and TRBJ1-5; 7 bases line up with TRBD1. Germline V lookup: CDR1 SGHVS, CDR2 FQNEAQ. With V trimmed by 5 bases and J by 5 bases, 6 bases remained unmatched. The CDR3 totals 14 residues. The CDR3 loop is CASSRGTVDQPQHF. CDR3 DNA: TGTGCCAGCAGCCGAGGGACAGTCGATCAGCCCCAGCATTTT.

The V call is TRBV5-5, the J call TRBJ2-5; a possible D gene is TRBD2 (6 bases). The CDR3 spans 15 residues. Germline V lookup: CDR1 SGHKS, CDR2 YYEKEE (reference sequence). With 0 bases removed from V and 2 bases from J, the gap between germline ends came to 11 bases. The CDR3 protein is CASSLVAVSQETQYF. CDR3 DNA: TGTGCCAGCAGCTTGGTAGCGGTTTCACAAGAGACCCAGTACTTC.

The CDR3 reads CASKETGTGPYEQYF. The DNA of the CDR3 is TGTGCCAGTAAAGAAACCGGGACAGGACCTTACGAGCAGTACTTC. J is TRBJ2-7 and V is TRBV19; 8 positions match TRBD1. This CDR3 has 15 residues. The V gene end was trimmed by 7 bases and the J gene end by 4 bases; junction bases not matched to a gene: 12. Germline loops: CDR1 LNHDA, CDR2 SQIVND (reference sequence).

This clone has just a few counts. This chain joins TRBV30 and TRBJ1-6; D might be TRBD1 (5 bases). This CDR3 is 14 amino acids long. V was shortened by 0 bases and J by 7 bases, with 10 bases between the two germline ends. Germline values: CDR1 GTSNPN, CDR2 SVGIG (reference sequence). Written as DNA, the CDR3 is TGTGCCTGGAGTGTCGGAGGGGAGAATTCACCCCTCCACTTT. It specifies CAWSVGGENSPLHF. The full variable domain, in which reference TRBV30 and TRBJ1-6 provide the parts outside the CDR3, is SQTIHQWPATLVQPVGSPLSLECTVEGTSNPNLYWYRQAAGRGLQLLFYSVGIGQISSEVPQNLSASRPQDRQFILSSKKLLLSDSGFYLCAWSVGGENSPLHFGNGTRLTVT.

J is TRBJ1-2 and V is TRBV2; D is ambiguous. Per the germline V gene, CDR1 is SNHLY and CDR2 is FYNNEI. There are 12 residues in the CDR3. With 5 bases removed from V and 1 base from J, the gap between germline ends came to 5 bases. This chain's CDR3 is CASSRDNYGYTF. In DNA form, the CDR3 reads TGTGCCAGCAGTCGAGATAACTATGGCTACACCTTC.

The rearrangement uses TRBV7-9 and TRBJ2-3; 8 bases line up with TRBD1. Germline assignment: CDR1 SEHNR and CDR2 FQNEAQ (reference sequence). The CDR3 runs 15 residues. V dropped 5 bases and J dropped 1; count of bases not matched to a gene: 5. The CDR3 protein is CASSVTGDRTDTQYF. Here the CDR3 DNA reads TGTGCCAGCAGCGTGACAGGGGATCGCACAGATACGCAGTATTTT.

The chain is built from TRBV4-2 and TRBJ2-5, with TRBD2 identical over 13 bases. The CDR3 consists of 16 residues. Losses at the gene ends were 1 base for V and 4 bases for J; bases not matched to a gene: 3. CDR1 is LGHNA and CDR2 is YNFKEQ in the germline V gene. The CDR3 sequence is CASSQGTSGGAETQYF. CDR3 nucleotides: TGTGCCAGCAGCCAAGGTACTAGCGGGGGGGCAGAGACCCAGTACTTC.

The chain links TRBV18 to TRBJ1-2; TRBD1 is a possible D gene (6 bases). The V end was cut by 0 bases, the J end by 7 bases, with 15 bases between. Germline V gives CDR1 KGHSH, CDR2 LQKENI. CDR3 length equals 15 residues. CDR3 nucleotides: TGTGCCAGCTCACCACCCCTCTTGGACAGAGGTGGCTACACCTTC. Translation gives CASSPPLLDRGGYTF. Combining the CDR3 with reference TRBV18 and TRBJ1-2 gives the whole variable domain NAGVMQNPRHLVRRRGQEARLRCSPMKGHSHVYWYRQLPEEGLKFMVYLQKENIIDESGMPKERFSAEFPKEGPSILRIQQVVRGDSAAYFCASSPPLLDRGGYTFGSGTRLTVV.